This T cell receptor beta chain comes out of a study of shared clonotypes between healthy human individuals. At the level of the study: Three plates each covered CD4 naive and memory; CD8 naive two, CD8 memory one.

A word on this clone: Antigen: not known.

Regarding the study as a whole: Compared with memory subsets, naive subsets generally had larger estimated richness.

Assay execution took place at the deep level. Every subset's genomic DNA went evenly onto several immunoSEQ plates. Using immunoSEQ multiplex PCR, the repertoire was profiled, and TCRdb retains in-frame clones only, with some absent. The profile shows about 2 million clones, roughly 95% of them singletons. Naive CD8 populations comprised CD45RO-negative cells positively selected for CCR7, excluding terminally differentiated effector memory CD45RA+ cells. The V gene's germline CDR1 is MGHDK and CDR2 SYGVNS. Trimming cost V 6 bases and J 1 base, with 16 bases left between them. The CDR3 runs 16 residues.

Sequences were obtained from naive CD8+ T cells sorted from blood. The TCR comes from a young man in good health. J is TRBJ2-1 and V is TRBV25-1; TRBD1 or TRBD2 may be the D gene (6 bases each). CDR3 in DNA: TGTGCCAGCAGACGTACAGGAGGGGGGTCCTACAATGAGCAGTTCTTC. As protein: CASRRTGGGSYNEQFF.